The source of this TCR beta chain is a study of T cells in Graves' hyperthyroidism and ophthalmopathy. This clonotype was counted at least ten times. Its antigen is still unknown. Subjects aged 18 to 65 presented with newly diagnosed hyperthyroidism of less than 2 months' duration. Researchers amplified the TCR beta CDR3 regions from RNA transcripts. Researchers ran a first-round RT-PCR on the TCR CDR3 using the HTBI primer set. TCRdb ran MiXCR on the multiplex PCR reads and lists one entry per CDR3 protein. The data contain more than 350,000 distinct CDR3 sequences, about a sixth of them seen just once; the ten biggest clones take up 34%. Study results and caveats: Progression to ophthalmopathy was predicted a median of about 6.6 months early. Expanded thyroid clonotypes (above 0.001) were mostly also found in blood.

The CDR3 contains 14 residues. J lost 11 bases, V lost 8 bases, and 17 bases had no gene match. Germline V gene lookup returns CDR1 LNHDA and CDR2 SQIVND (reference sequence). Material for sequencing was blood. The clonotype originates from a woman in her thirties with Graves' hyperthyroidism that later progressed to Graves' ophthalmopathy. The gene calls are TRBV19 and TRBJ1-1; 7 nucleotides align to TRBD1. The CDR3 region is CASGNAGTDVGAFF. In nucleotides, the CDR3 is TGTGCCAGTGGAAATGCCGGGACAGACGTTGGGGCTTTCTTT.